This note documents a single T cell receptor (beta chain) sequence. This entry comes from a study of CD8+ T cells in alopecia areata. Treatment in this sample: oral pan-JAK inhibitor, 5-10 mg twice daily. RNA extraction was followed by reverse transcription into cDNA, which acted as the sequencing template. The repertoire was sequenced with immunoSEQ multiplex PCR; TCRdb's copy has only in-frame clones and lacks some. The table has 190,000 or so clones, around 50% seen once. The sequencing used CD8+ T cells sorted from blood, collected at week 24, from a patient treated with tofacitinib. This clonotype originated in a human donor with alopecia areata.

The CDR3 DNA reads TGTGCCAGCAGTAAAACAGGGGGCCTCGGCAATGAGCAGTTCTTC. It is translated as CASSKTGGLGNEQFF. V gene TRBV2 combines with J gene TRBJ2-1; 9 nucleotides line up with TRBD1. The germline V gene has CDR1 SNHLY and CDR2 FYNNEI. The V and J ends lost 5 bases and 6 bases, in that order; junction bases with no gene match: 8. CDR3 size: 15 residues.